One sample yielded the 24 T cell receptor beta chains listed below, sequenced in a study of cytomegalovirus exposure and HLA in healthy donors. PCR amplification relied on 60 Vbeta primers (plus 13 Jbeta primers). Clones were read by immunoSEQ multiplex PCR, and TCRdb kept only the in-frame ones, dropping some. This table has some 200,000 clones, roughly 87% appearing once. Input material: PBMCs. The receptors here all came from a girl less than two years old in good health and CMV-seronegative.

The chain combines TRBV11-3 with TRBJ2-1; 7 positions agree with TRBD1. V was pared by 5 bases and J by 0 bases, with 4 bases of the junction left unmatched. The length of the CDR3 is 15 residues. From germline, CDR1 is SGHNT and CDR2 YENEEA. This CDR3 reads CASSLTGSSYNEQFF. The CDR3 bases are TGTGCCAGCAGCCTGACAGGGAGCTCCTACAATGAGCAGTTCTTC.

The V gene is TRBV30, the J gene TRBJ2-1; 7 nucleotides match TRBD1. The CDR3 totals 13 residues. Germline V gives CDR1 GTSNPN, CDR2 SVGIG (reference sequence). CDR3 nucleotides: TGTGCTTCTAGCCGGGACAGCTACAATGAGCAGTTCTTC. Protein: CASSRDSYNEQFF.

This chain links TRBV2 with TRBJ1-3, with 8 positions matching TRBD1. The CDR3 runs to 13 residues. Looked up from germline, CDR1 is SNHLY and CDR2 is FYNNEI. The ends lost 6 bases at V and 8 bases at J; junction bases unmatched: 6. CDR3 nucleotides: TGTGCCAGCAGCGCGGACAGGGAGGACACCATATATTTT. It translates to CASSADREDTIYF.

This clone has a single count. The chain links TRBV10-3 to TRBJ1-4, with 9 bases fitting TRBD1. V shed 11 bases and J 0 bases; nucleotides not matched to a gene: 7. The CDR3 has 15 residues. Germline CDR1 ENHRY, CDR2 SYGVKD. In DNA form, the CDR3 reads TGTGCCGCGTCCCGGGACAGGGCAACTAATGAAAAACTGTTTTTT. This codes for CAASRDRATNEKLFF.

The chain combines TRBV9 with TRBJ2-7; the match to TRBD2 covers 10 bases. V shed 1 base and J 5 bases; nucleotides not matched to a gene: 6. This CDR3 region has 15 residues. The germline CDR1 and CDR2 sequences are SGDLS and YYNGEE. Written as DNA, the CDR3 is TGTGCCAGCAGCGTAACTCTAGCGGGAGCAAACGAGCAGTACTTC. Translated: CASSVTLAGANEQYF. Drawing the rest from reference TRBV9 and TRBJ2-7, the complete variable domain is DSGVTQTPKHLITATGQRVTLRCSPRSGDLSVYWYQQSLDQGLQFLIQYYNGEERAKGNILERFSAQQFPDLHSELNLSSLELGDSALYFCASSVTLAGANEQYFGPGTRLTVT.

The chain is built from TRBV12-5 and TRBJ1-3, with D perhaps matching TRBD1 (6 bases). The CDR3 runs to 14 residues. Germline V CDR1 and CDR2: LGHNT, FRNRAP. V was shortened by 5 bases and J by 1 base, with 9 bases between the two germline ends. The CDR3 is CASGNRVSGNTIYF. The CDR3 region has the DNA TGTGCTAGTGGTAACAGGGTATCTGGAAACACCATATATTTT.

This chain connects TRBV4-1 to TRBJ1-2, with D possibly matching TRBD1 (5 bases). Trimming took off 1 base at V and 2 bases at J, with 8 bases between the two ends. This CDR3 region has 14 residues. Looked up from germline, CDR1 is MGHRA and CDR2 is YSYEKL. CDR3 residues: CASSQGQPNYGYTF. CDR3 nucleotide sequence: TGCGCCAGCAGCCAAGGACAGCCGAACTATGGCTACACCTTC.

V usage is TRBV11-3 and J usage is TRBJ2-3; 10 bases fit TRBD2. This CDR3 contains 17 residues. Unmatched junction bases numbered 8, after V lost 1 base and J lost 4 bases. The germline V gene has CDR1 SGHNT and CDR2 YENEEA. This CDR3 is CASSLGFTSGAADTQYF. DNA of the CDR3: TGTGCCAGCAGCTTAGGGTTTACTAGCGGGGCGGCAGATACGCAGTATTTT.

In DNA form, the CDR3 reads TGTGCCAGCAGCTTGAGAGGGATTCGCTACGAGCAGTACTTC. Translated: CASSLRGIRYEQYF. V usage is TRBV5-6 and J usage is TRBJ2-7, with D possibly being TRBD2 (5 bases). Germline assignment: CDR1 SGHDT and CDR2 YYEEEE. CDR3 length equals 14 residues. Trimming stripped 1 base from V and 3 bases from J, with 11 bases between.

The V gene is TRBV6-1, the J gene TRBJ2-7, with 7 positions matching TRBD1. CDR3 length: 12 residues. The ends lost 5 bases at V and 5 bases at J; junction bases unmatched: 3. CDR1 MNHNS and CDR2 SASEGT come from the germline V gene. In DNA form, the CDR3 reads TGTGCCAGCAGTCTACAGGGGAACGAGCAGTACTTC. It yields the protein CASSLQGNEQYF.

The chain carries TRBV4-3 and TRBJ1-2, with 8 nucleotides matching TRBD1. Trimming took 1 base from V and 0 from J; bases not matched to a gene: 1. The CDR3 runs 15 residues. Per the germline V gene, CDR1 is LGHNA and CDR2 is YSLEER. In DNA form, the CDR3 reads TGCGCCAGCAGCCAAGCGGACAGGGCTAACTATGGCTACACCTTC. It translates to CASSQADRANYGYTF.

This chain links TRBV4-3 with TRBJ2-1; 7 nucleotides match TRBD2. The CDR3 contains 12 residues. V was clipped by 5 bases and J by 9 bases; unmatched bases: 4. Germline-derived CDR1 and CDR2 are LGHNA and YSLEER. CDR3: CASSVGGSEQFF. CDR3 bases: TGCGCCAGCAGCGTCGGCGGGAGTGAGCAGTTCTTC.

DNA for the CDR3: TGTGCCAGCAGTTACTCGCCGGGTGCTGGGGCCAACGTCCTGACTTTC. As protein: CASSYSPGAGANVLTF. The chain links TRBV6-5 to TRBJ2-6; no firm D call. Germline lookup yields CDR1 MNHEY and CDR2 SVGAGI. This CDR3 is 16 amino acids long. V was cut by 0 bases and J by 2 bases, with 8 bases left in between.

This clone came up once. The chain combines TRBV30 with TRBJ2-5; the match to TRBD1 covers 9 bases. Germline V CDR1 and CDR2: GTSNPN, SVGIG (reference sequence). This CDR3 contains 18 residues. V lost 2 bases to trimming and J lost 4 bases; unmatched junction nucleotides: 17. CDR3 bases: TGTGCCTGGAGTCCAACCTCAGCCCGGGACAGGGTGCGAGAGACCCAGTACTTC. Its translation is CAWSPTSARDRVRETQYF.

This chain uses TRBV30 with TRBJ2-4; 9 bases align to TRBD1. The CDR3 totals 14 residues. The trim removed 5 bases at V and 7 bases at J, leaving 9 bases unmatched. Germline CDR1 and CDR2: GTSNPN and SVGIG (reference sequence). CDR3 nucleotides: TGTGCCTGGGAACAGGGGGCGGGGGAGAACATTCAGTACTTC. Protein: CAWEQGAGENIQYF.

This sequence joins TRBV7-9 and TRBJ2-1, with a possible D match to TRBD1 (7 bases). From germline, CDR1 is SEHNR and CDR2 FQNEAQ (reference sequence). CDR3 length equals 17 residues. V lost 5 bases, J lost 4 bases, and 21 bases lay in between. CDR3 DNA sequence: TGTGCCAGCAGCATTGGAGGGGGCCCCCCACGATACAATGAGCAGTTCTTC. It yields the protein CASSIGGGPPRYNEQFF. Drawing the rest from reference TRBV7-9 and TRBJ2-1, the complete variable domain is DTGVSQNPRHKITKRGQNVTFRCDPISEHNRLYWYRQTLGQGPEFLTYFQNEAQLEKSRLLSDRFSAERPKGSFSTLEIQRTEQGDSAMYLCASSIGGGPPRYNEQFFGPGTRLTVL.

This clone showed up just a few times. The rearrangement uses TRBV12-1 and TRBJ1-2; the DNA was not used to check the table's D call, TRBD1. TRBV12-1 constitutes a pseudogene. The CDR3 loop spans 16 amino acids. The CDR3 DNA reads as TGTGCCAGCAAGGGACAGGGGGCTCATCGGGGGGGTGGCTACACCTTC. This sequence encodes CASKGQGAHRGGGYTF.

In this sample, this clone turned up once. The CDR3 reads CSARTGTIYGYTF. The CDR3, as DNA: TGCAGCGCCAGGACAGGGACAATCTATGGCTACACCTTC. J is TRBJ1-2 and V is TRBV29-1, with 8 bases that match TRBD1. Germline V gives CDR1 SQVTM, CDR2 ANQGSEA. There are 13 residues in the CDR3. V lost 7 bases, J lost 4 bases, and 8 bases stayed unmatched.

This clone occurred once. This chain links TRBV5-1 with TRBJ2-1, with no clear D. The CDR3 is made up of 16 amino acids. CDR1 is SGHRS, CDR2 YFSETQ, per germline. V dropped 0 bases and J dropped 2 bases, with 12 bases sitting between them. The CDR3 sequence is CASSLVGRPPYNEQFF. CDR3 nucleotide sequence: TGCGCCAGCAGCTTGGTGGGCAGGCCGCCCTACAATGAGCAGTTCTTC.

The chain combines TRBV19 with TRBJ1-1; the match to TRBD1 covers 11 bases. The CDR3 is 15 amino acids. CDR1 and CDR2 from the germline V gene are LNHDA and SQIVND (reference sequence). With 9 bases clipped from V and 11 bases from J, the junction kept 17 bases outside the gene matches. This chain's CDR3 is CARGLGDRGESDAFF. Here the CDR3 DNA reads TGTGCCAGGGGACTAGGGGACAGGGGGGAGTCGGACGCTTTCTTT.

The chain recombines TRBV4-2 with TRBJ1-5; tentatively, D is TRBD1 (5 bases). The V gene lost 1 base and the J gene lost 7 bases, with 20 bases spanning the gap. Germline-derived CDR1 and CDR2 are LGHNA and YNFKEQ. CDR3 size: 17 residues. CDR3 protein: CASSQARGGREGQPQHF. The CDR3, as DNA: TGTGCCAGCAGCCAAGCGAGGGGAGGAAGGGAGGGCCAGCCCCAGCATTTT.

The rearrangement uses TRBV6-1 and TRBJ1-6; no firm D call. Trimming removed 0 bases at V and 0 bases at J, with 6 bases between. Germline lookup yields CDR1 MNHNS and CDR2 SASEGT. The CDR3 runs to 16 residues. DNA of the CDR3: TGTGCCAGCAGTGAAGCGGGGAGCTCCTATAATTCACCCCTCCACTTT. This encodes CASSEAGSSYNSPLHF.

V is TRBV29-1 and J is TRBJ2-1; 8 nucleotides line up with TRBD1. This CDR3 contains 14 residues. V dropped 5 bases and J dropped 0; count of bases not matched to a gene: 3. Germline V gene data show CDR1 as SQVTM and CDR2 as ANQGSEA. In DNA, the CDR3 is TGCAGCGTTTGGACAGGGAGCTCCTACAATGAGCAGTTCTTC. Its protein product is CSVWTGSSYNEQFF.

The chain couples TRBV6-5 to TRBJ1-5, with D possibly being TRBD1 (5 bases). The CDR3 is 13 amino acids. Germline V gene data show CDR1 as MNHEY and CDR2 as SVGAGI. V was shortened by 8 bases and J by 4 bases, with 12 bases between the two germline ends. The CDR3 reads CASGRALNQPQHF. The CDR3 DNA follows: TGTGCCAGCGGCAGGGCCCTTAATCAGCCCCAGCATTTT.